This TCR beta chain was identified in a study of beta chain features in type 1 diabetes. Trimming left V 3 bases short and J 4 bases short, with 10 bases between. The CDR3 is 13 amino acids. CDR1 is MGHDK, CDR2 SYGVNS, per germline. Every bit of the isolated RNA underwent reverse transcription, so sequencing read expressed TCRB transcripts. Each sample of naive, central memory or regulatory T cells had, on average, around 3.5 million reads. Some clones are missing from TCRdb's copy, which holds only in-frame ones; the method was immunoSEQ multiplex PCR. Here the sample spans 250,000 or so clones, more than 65% being singletons. This clone was seen a handful of times.

Sequenced material: naive CD4+ T cells from blood. V usage is TRBV25-1 and J usage is TRBJ2-7; D possibly corresponds to TRBD2 (6 bases). The clonotype was recovered from a man aged 30 to 45 in good health. The CDR3 DNA reads TGTGCCAGCAGTGAGGCGGGATTATACGAGCAGTACTTC. Protein product: CASSEAGLYEQYF.